This T cell receptor (beta chain) was identified in a study of T cell repertoires in cytomegalovirus infection. TCRdb re-called the reads with MiXCR, one entry per CDR3 protein. Among 75,000 to 100,000 distinct CDR3 sequences, approximately 30% were seen once, and the ten largest hold more than 70%. Of note for this clonotype: Its antigen is not identified.

The V end lost 0 bases, the J end lost 2 bases, and 9 bases lay between the germline ends. This CDR3 contains 15 residues. The germline V gene has CDR1 LNHDA and CDR2 SQIVND (reference sequence). Sequencing used CD8+ T cells from cultured PBMCs, obtained from culture after CMV antigen stimulation. This sequence originates from a human donor in good health (CMV status not recorded). Some clones in this sample may be carry-over from other donors' samples. The gene calls are TRBV19 and TRBJ2-3; D not resolved. In nucleotides, the CDR3 is TGTGCCAGTAGTATAGAACCTGGAGTCACAGATACGCAGTATTTT. This codes for CASSIEPGVTDTQYF.